Below are 21 T cell receptor beta chains sequenced from a single sample in a study of T cells in Graves' hyperthyroidism and ophthalmopathy. Amplified TCR beta CDR3 regions came from RNA transcripts. Initially, a first-round RT-PCR of the TCR CDR3 employed the HTBI primer set. TCRdb processed the multiplex PCR reads anew with MiXCR; each CDR3 protein has one entry. The sample includes about 200,000 distinct CDR3 sequences, about 17% of them seen just once. Sample: blood. The source is a man in his forties or fifties with Graves' hyperthyroidism.

The chain links TRBV9 to TRBJ1-2; D perhaps matches TRBD1 (5 bases). The CDR3 spans 15 residues. Germline CDR1 SGDLS, CDR2 YYNGEE. V gave up 3 bases and J gave up 5 bases, with 17 bases separating them. This chain's CDR3 is CASSEGGHPGYGYTF. The DNA for the CDR3 is TGTGCCAGCAGCGAGGGAGGACACCCCGGGTATGGCTACACCTTC.

This clonotype was detected once. The chain recombines TRBV19 with TRBJ2-5; 10 bases align to TRBD1. V dropped 3 bases and J dropped 4; count of bases not matched to a gene: 2. This CDR3 spans 14 amino acids. From germline, CDR1 is LNHDA and CDR2 SQIVND (reference sequence). The CDR3 here is CASSMDRGSETQYF. In DNA, the CDR3 is TGTGCCAGTAGTATGGACAGGGGGTCAGAGACCCAGTACTTC.

This clonotype was found a few times. The chain has TRBV14 and TRBJ2-7, with 10 positions matching TRBD1. Germline V gene lookup returns CDR1 SGHDN and CDR2 FVKESK. The CDR3 runs 18 residues. The V gene end was trimmed by 0 bases and the J gene end by 0 bases; junction bases not matched to a gene: 8. The DNA for the CDR3 is TGTGCCAGCAGCCAAGAATTTGGGACAGGGGCTTTCTCCTACGAGCAGTACTTC. It translates to CASSQEFGTGAFSYEQYF.

In this sample, this clonotype turned up a few times. V and J are TRBV4-2 and TRBJ1-5; 7 positions match TRBD1. Germline V gene data show CDR1 as LGHNA and CDR2 as YNFKEQ. The CDR3 has 15 residues. V lost 3 bases to trimming and J lost 0 bases; unmatched junction nucleotides: 2. The CDR3 region is CASSHGQDSNQPQHF. The CDR3 DNA reads as TGTGCCAGCAGCCACGGACAGGATAGCAATCAGCCCCAGCATTTT.

The gene calls are TRBV7-9 and TRBJ1-4; the D is unclear. V was trimmed by 5 bases and J by 3 bases, leaving 10 bases between them. The CDR3 runs to 14 residues. Germline loops: CDR1 SEHNR, CDR2 FQNEAQ (reference sequence). As DNA, the CDR3 is TGTGCCAGCAGCCCTACTGGGGCTAATGAAAAACTGTTTTTT. Protein: CASSPTGANEKLFF.

A few counts support this clonotype. The chain recombines TRBV5-1 with TRBJ1-1; TRBD1 agrees at 9 bases. V shed 4 bases and J 0 bases; nucleotides not matched to a gene: 7. Germline V gene sequence: CDR1 SGHRS, CDR2 YFSETQ. The CDR3 is 16 amino acids. DNA of the CDR3: TGCGCCAGCAGCACGGGACAGGGTAGTTTGAACACTGAAGCTTTCTTT. Its protein product is CASSTGQGSLNTEAFF.

This clonotype appeared many times. In nucleotides, the CDR3 is TGTGCCAGCAGTTCCGGACAGGGCTCCTACGAGCAGTACTTC. It encodes CASSSGQGSYEQYF. The J gene is TRBJ2-7, the V gene TRBV27; 8 bases are shared with TRBD1. Germline lookup yields CDR1 MNHEY and CDR2 SMNVEV (reference sequence). Unmatched junction bases numbered 2, after V lost 4 bases and J lost 0 bases. This CDR3 has 14 residues.

Many counts were recorded for this clonotype. The chain carries TRBV5-5 and TRBJ2-3; D perhaps matches TRBD2 (6 bases). The germline CDR1 and CDR2 sequences are SGHKS and YYEKEE (reference sequence). This CDR3 has 14 amino acids. V lost 4 bases to trimming and J lost 4 bases, with 13 bases between them. The CDR3, as DNA: TGTGCCAGCAGCGTGGGACTCTTGGCAGATACGCAGTATTTT. Its translation: CASSVGLLADTQYF.

At least ten counts were recorded for this clonotype. CDR3 bases: TGCGCCAGCAGCTCGACTTCCAGCTCCTACGAGCAGTACTTC. Translation: CASSSTSSSYEQYF. The J gene is TRBJ2-7, the V gene TRBV5-1; unclear D gene. Germline CDR1 and CDR2: SGHRS and YFSETQ. The CDR3 has 14 amino acids. V was clipped by 3 bases and J by 0 bases, with 10 bases between them.

As for this clonotype: An end of the junction does not agree with germline; a read error may underlie this. The chain couples TRBV7-2 to TRBJ2-3; 11 bases are a match to TRBD2. CDR3 length equals 17 residues. The germline CDR1 and CDR2 sequences are SGHTA and FQGNSA. The CDR3 DNA is TGTGCCAGCAGCTCGCCCTTACTAGCGGGGGACACAGGTACGCAGTATTTT. Protein sequence: CASSSPLLAGDTGTQYF.

The sample holds many counts of this clonotype. The V call is TRBV10-3, the J call TRBJ1-2; D is undetermined. The ends were cut back, 0 bases at V and 8 bases at J, with 10 bases in the middle. There are 13 residues in the CDR3. Germline-derived CDR1 and CDR2 are ENHRY and SYGVKD. CDR3 sequence: CAISESGAVGYTF. In DNA, the CDR3 is TGTGCCATCAGTGAGTCGGGCGCAGTAGGCTACACCTTC.

The gene calls are TRBV7-8 and TRBJ2-3; 14 bases agree with TRBD2. Germline assignment: CDR1 SGHVS and CDR2 FQNEAQ. V dropped 4 bases and J dropped 5; count of bases not matched to a gene: 8. CDR3 length: 17 amino acids. The CDR3 region is CASSSARLAGGQDTQYF. The CDR3 nucleotides are TGTGCCAGCAGCTCCGCCCGACTAGCGGGGGGGCAAGATACGCAGTATTTT.

The rearrangement joins TRBV30 to TRBJ2-1; 12 nucleotides match TRBD2. The V gene end was trimmed by 2 bases and the J gene end by 4 bases; junction bases not matched to a gene: 3. The V gene's germline CDR1 is GTSNPN and CDR2 SVGIG (reference sequence). This CDR3 spans 15 amino acids. This chain's CDR3 is CAWSWLAGGYNEQFF. The CDR3 coding sequence is TGTGCCTGGAGTTGGCTAGCGGGAGGGTACAATGAGCAGTTCTTC.

Ten or more counts support this clonotype. The V gene is TRBV10-1, the J gene TRBJ1-1, with TRBD1 as a possible D gene (5 bases). This CDR3 comprises 13 residues. Trimming shortened V by 10 bases and J by 0 bases, and 12 bases separated the two germline ends. The V gene's germline CDR1 is WNHNN and CDR2 SYGVQD (reference sequence). This chain's CDR3 is CANLQAMNTEAFF. DNA for the CDR3: TGCGCCAACTTACAGGCCATGAACACTGAAGCTTTCTTT.

This clonotype was counted between two and nine times. The chain has TRBV6-2 or TRBV6-3 and TRBJ2-5, with D possibly being TRBD1 or TRBD2 (5 bases each). CDR1 MNHEY and CDR2 SVGEGT come from the germline V gene. The V gene lost 2 bases and the J gene lost 5 bases, with 9 bases spanning the gap. This CDR3 contains 13 residues. The CDR3 bases are TGTGCCAGCAGTTACGGGGGTTTTGAGACCCAGTACTTC. Amino acids: CASSYGGFETQYF.

This clonotype was counted only a few times. The V and J genes are TRBV14 and TRBJ2-7; D is possibly TRBD2 (5 bases). Trimming cost V 4 bases and J 3 bases, with 13 bases left between them. CDR3 length equals 14 residues. The germline V gene encodes CDR1 SGHDN and CDR2 FVKESK. This CDR3 is CASSPGNSYYEQYF. CDR3 DNA sequence: TGTGCCAGCAGCCCGGGAAATTCGTACTACGAGCAGTACTTC.

The CDR3 loop reads CASSVSGGTYNEQFF. CDR3 coding DNA: TGTGCCAGCAGCGTCAGCGGGGGCACTTACAATGAGCAGTTCTTC. The chain employs TRBV9 and TRBJ2-1, with 8 nucleotides matching TRBD2. The germline CDR1 and CDR2 sequences are SGDLS and YYNGEE. Losses at the gene ends were 2 bases for V and 4 bases for J; bases not matched to a gene: 5. The CDR3 has 15 amino acids.

This clonotype appeared a few times. The chain links TRBV27 to TRBJ2-2, with 10 nucleotides matching TRBD1. Losses at the gene ends were 5 bases for V and 5 bases for J; bases not matched to a gene: 8. CDR1 is MNHEY, CDR2 SMNVEV, per germline (reference sequence). The CDR3 spans 16 residues. This CDR3 reads CASSPLGQGYTGELFF. DNA of the CDR3: TGTGCCAGCAGTCCCTTGGGACAGGGGTATACCGGGGAGCTGTTTTTT.

This clonotype was detected ten times or more. V and J are TRBV4-1 and TRBJ2-5; D is undetermined. Trimming took off 3 bases at V and 1 base at J, with 3 bases between the two ends. The CDR3 length is 12 residues. Germline CDR1 is MGHRA and CDR2 is YSYEKL. The CDR3 protein is CASSQPQETQYF. Here the CDR3 DNA reads TGCGCCAGCAGCCAGCCCCAAGAGACCCAGTACTTC.

This clonotype was seen more than once but under ten times. The chain combines TRBV7-2 with TRBJ1-6; 10 bases match TRBD1. Germline V gene sequence: CDR1 SGHTA, CDR2 FQGNSA. The junction had 5 bases not matched to a gene; V was cut back by 5 bases and J by 7 bases. The CDR3 runs 15 residues. The CDR3, as DNA: TGTGCCAGCAGCCTACCGACAGGGGGCAATTCACCCCTCCACTTT. Translation gives CASSLPTGGNSPLHF.

The V call is TRBV6-2 or TRBV6-3, the J call TRBJ1-1, with TRBD1 as a possible D gene (5 bases). CDR1 MNHEY and CDR2 SVGEGT come from the germline V gene. CDR3 size: 15 residues. The V end lost 2 bases, the J end lost 0 bases, and 10 bases lay between the germline ends. The CDR3 loop is CASSYDRGLNTEAFF. DNA of the CDR3: TGTGCCAGCAGTTACGATCGGGGGTTGAACACTGAAGCTTTCTTT.